A single T cell receptor beta chain is shown here with its context. The CDR3 spans 15 residues. V dropped 0 bases and J dropped 0 bases, with 7 bases sitting between them. CDR1 is MRHNA and CDR2 is SNTAGT in the germline V gene. These data come from a study of blood T cell repertoires in COVID-19. On the study more broadly: Samples representing acute and convalescent COVID-19 were sourced from the United States, Italy and Spain.

Authors' data handling: Using reference gene primer amplification, nucleated cell counts were estimated. Using immunoSEQ multiplex PCR, the repertoire was profiled, and TCRdb retains in-frame clones only, with some absent. That table gives V, J and clone size, and the DNA gave D and trimming. The repertoire consists of about 53,000 clones, with just under 90% occurring once and the leading ten covering 4%. V is TRBV6-4 and J is TRBJ2-3; no reliable D call. The sequence was obtained from a man aged 45-65 years with acute or convalescent COVID-19. The sample taken for sequencing was peripheral blood. Written as DNA, the CDR3 is TGTGCCAGCAGTGACTCAGTTACTAGCACAGATACGCAGTATTTT. Translating it yields CASSDSVTSTDTQYF.